Listed here are 2 T cell receptor beta chains from one sample, sequenced in a study of low-dose radiotherapy and immunotherapy resistance in tumors. First-strand cDNA used TRAV- and TRBV-specific primers, covering alpha and beta chains. TCR amplification ran 20 PCR cycles using constant-region and V-primer adapter primers. A single record per CDR3 protein comes from TCRdb applying MiXCR to the reads. In the table there are over 55,000 distinct CDR3 sequences, 30% to 40% of which are singletons. Time point noted: before trial treatment. The sequenced sample was PBMCs, obtained before treatment. These receptors were obtained from a female donor with ovarian cancer.

This rearrangement joins TRBV7-2 to TRBJ1-5; TRBD1 might be the D (6 bases). The V and J ends lost 6 bases and 5 bases respectively, with 17 bases between them. This CDR3 comprises 15 residues. The germline V gene encodes CDR1 SGHTA and CDR2 FQGNSA. CDR3 sequence reads: CASSLGGRGYQPQHF. The CDR3 nucleotides read TGTGCCAGCAGTTTGGGGGGGCGGGGGTATCAGCCCCAGCATTTT.

Regarding this clonotype: A far larger clone is one nucleotide away, so this likely arose from a read error. This chain uses TRBV12-3 or TRBV12-4 with TRBJ2-1; D gene uncertain. Deletions cut 5 bases from V and 9 bases from J, with 14 bases between. CDR3 length: 13 amino acids. The CDR3, as DNA: TGTGCCAGCAGTGATTCCGGGTATGGTGAGCAGTTCTTC. It yields the protein CASSDSGYGEQFF.